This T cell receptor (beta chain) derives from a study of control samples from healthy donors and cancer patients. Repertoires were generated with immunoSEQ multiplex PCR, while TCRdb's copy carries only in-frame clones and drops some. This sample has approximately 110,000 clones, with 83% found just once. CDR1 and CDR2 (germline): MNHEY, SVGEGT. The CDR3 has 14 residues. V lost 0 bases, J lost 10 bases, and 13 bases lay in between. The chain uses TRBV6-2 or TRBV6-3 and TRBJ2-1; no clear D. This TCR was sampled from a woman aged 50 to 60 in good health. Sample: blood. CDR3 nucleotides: TGTGCCAGCAGTTACTCTACATCGGCGTTCGAGCAGTTCTTC. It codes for CASSYSTSAFEQFF.